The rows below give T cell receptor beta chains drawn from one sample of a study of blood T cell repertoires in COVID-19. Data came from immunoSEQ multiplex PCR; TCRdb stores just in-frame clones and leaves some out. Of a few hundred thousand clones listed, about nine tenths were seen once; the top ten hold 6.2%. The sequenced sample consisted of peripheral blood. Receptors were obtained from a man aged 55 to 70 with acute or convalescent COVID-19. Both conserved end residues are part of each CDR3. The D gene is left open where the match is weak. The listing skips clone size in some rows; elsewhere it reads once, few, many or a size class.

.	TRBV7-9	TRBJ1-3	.	TGTGCCAGCAGCTCAACAAACAGCAGGATCTCTGGAAACACCATATATTTT	CASSSTNSRISGNTIYF
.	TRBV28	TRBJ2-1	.	TGTGCCAGCAGTTTCAGGGCAGGGGGGAGGAATGAGCAGTTCTTC	CASSFRAGGRNEQFF
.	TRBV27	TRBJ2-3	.	TGTGCCAGCAGTTCAGCGGGCGAGATAACAGATACGCAGTATTTT	CASSSAGEITDTQYF
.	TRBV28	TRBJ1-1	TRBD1	TGTGCCAGCAGTTTAACGGGACAGGTAAACACTGAAGCTTTCTTT	CASSLTGQVNTEAFF
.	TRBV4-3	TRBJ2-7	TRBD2	TGCGCCAGCAGCCAAGATATCCGGGGGGCCTACGAGCAGTACTTC	CASSQDIRGAYEQYF
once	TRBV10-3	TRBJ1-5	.	TGTGCCATCAGTGAAGGGGGCAATCAGCCCCAGCATTTT	CAISEGGNQPQHF
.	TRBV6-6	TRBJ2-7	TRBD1	TGTGCCAGCAGCCCCGGGACAGCCGGGGAGCAGTACTTC	CASSPGTAGEQYF
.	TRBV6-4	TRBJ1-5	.	TGTGCCAGCAGCACGGACAGCCGGCAGCCCCAGCATTTT	CASSTDSRQPQHF
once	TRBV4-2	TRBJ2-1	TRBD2	TGTGCCAGCAGCCAGGCTGGGCGGGAGGGCCTCCATGAGCAGTTCTTC	CASSQAGREGLHEQFF
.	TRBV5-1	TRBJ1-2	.	TGCGCCAGCGGGGACACCGGTGGCTACACCTTC	CASGDTGGYTF
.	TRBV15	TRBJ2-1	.	TGTGCCACCAGGCTTAGATTCTACAATGAGCAGTTCTTC	CATRLRFYNEQFF
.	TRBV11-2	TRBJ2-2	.	TGTGCCAGCAGCTTGGGGGGACGGCGAACCGGGGAGCTGTTTTTT	CASSLGGRRTGELFF
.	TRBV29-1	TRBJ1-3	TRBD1	TGCAGCGTTGAAGATCAGGACAGGGGGCACACCATATATTTT	CSVEDQDRGHTIYF
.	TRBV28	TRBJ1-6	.	TGTGCCAGCAGTTCTCCTACGAGGCATCAGAGCTCCTATAATTCACCCCTCCACTTT	CASSSPTRHQSSYNSPLHF
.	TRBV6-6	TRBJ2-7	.	TGTGCCAGCCAGAGGGGGTCCTACGAGCAGTACTTC	CASQRGSYEQYF
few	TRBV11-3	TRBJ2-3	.	TGTGCCAGCAGCCGAGAGGGAGTGGGAAAAGATACGCAGTATTTT	CASSREGVGKDTQYF
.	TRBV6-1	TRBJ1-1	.	TGTGCCAGCAGTGAAATGCCCCCCAGGGCTTTCTTT	CASSEMPPRAFF
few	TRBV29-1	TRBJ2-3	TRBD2	TGCAGCGTTTCGACTAGCGGAGGAGATACGCAGTATTTT	CSVSTSGGDTQYF
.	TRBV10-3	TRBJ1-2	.	TGTGCCATCAGTGAGTCAGGGAGGGGCGGCTATGGCTACACCTTC	CAISESGRGGYGYTF
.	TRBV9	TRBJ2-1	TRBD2	TGTGCCAGCAGCGTCTGGGGGCCGGGAGGGTACAATGAGCAGTTCTTC	CASSVWGPGGYNEQFF
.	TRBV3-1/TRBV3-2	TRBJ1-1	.	TGTGCCAGCAGCCAAGACCGAAGTACTTCCGGGATGAACACTGAAGCTTTCTTT	CASSQDRSTSGMNTEAFF
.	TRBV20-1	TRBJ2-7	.	TGCAGTGCTCGTCCAGGCCACGAGCAGTACTTC	CSARPGHEQYF
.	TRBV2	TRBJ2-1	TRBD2	TGTGCCAGCAGTGACCTTAGCGGGAGGTCCTACAATGAGCAGTTCTTC	CASSDLSGRSYNEQFF
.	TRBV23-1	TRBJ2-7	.	TGCGCCAGCAGTCAACTTTTAGCGTACTACGAGCAGTACTTC	CASSQLLAYYEQYF
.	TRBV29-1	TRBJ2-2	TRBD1	TGCAGCGTTGTGGCAGGGGGCGGCGGGGAGCTGTTTTTT	CSVVAGGGGELFF
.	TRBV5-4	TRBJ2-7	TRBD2	TGTGCCAGCAGCTTCAGCGGGAGCTACGAGCAGTACTTC	CASSFSGSYEQYF
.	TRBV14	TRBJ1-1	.	TGTGCCAGCAGCCAATGGCAGGGCACTGAAGCTTTCTTT	CASSQWQGTEAFF
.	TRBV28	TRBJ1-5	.	TGTGCCAGCAGCCGCTCAGGGGATCCTCAGCCCCAGCATTTT	CASSRSGDPQPQHF
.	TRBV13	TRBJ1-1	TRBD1	TGTGCCAGCAGCCCCACGGGACAGGAATACACTGAAGCTTTCTTT	CASSPTGQEYTEAFF
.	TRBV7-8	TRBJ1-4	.	TGTGCCAGCAGCTTAGTAGTGGGGGCTGATGAAAAACTGTTTTTT	CASSLVVGADEKLFF
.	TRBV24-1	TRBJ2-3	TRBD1	TGTGCCACCAGTGCGGGGACAGGGAGCACAGATACGCAGTATTTT	CATSAGTGSTDTQYF
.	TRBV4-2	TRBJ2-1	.	TGTGCCAGCAGCCTCCGGGGTGAGAGGAATGAGCAGTTCTTC	CASSLRGERNEQFF